Listed below are T cell receptor beta chains from one sample, sequenced in a study of control samples from healthy donors and cancer patients. Some clones are missing from TCRdb's copy, which holds only in-frame ones; the method was immunoSEQ multiplex PCR. Of roughly 120,000 clones listed, 80% to 95% are singletons. The sequenced sample was blood. All receptors derive from a woman aged 18-29 years in good health. CDR3s include the opening cysteine and the closing phenylalanine or tryptophan.

j_call: TRBJ2-1
v_call: TRBV7-8
cdr3_aa: CASSLAAGTSDEQFF

j_call: TRBJ1-4
v_call: TRBV4-3
cdr3_aa: CASSMASGGGLTNEKLFF

j_call: TRBJ1-4
v_call: TRBV18
cdr3_aa: CASSPAAPTNEKLFF

j_call: TRBJ2-3
v_call: TRBV10-3
cdr3_aa: CAITDRLTGGDTQYF

j_call: TRBJ2-7
v_call: TRBV7-9
cdr3_aa: CASSSPGSDEQYF

j_call: TRBJ1-3
v_call: TRBV5-6
cdr3_aa: CASSFQGEDGNTIYF

j_call: TRBJ1-6
v_call: TRBV3-1/TRBV3-2
cdr3_aa: CASSQEQITLHF

j_call: TRBJ2-7
v_call: TRBV6-5
cdr3_aa: CASKAGQGASYEQYF

j_call: TRBJ1-1
v_call: TRBV28
cdr3_aa: CASSPSDGKNTEAFF

j_call: TRBJ2-5
v_call: TRBV6-5
cdr3_aa: CASIAWGQETQYF

j_call: TRBJ2-3
v_call: TRBV12-3/TRBV12-4
cdr3_aa: CASSSRPGTQYF

j_call: TRBJ2-1
v_call: TRBV27
cdr3_aa: CASSLSRGDSNSYNEQFF

j_call: TRBJ1-4
v_call: TRBV23-1
cdr3_aa: CASSRLAGGAWRREKLFF

j_call: TRBJ2-7
v_call: TRBV20-1
cdr3_aa: CSASSLSEYEQYF

j_call: TRBJ2-7
v_call: TRBV19
cdr3_aa: CASSIVGSGPYEQYF

j_call: TRBJ2-5
v_call: TRBV19
cdr3_aa: CASSLASPETQYF

j_call: TRBJ1-2
v_call: TRBV29-1
cdr3_aa: CSVSTGHGYTF

j_call: TRBJ2-5
v_call: TRBV5-4
cdr3_aa: CASSLAGGGETQYF

j_call: TRBJ1-1
v_call: TRBV10-3
cdr3_aa: CATTGGFSTNTEAFF

j_call: TRBJ2-2
v_call: TRBV7-2
cdr3_aa: CASSLQGAFGGELFF

j_call: TRBJ2-2
v_call: TRBV6-2/TRBV6-3
cdr3_aa: CASSVTGTGELFF

j_call: TRBJ1-2
v_call: TRBV19
cdr3_aa: CASGRQGSYGYTF

j_call: TRBJ1-1
v_call: TRBV12-5
cdr3_aa: CASGLVLGRAAGTEAFF

j_call: TRBJ1-2
v_call: TRBV11-1
cdr3_aa: CASSPYSNPTGYGYTF

j_call: TRBJ2-3
v_call: TRBV19
cdr3_aa: CASSIGRRDTDTQYF

j_call: TRBJ2-7
v_call: TRBV11-1
cdr3_aa: CASSLERGYEQYF

j_call: TRBJ2-5
v_call: TRBV28
cdr3_aa: CASSSRTSGSLETQYF

j_call: TRBJ1-5
v_call: TRBV6-5
cdr3_aa: CASSYGTGGHNQPQHF

j_call: TRBJ1-1
v_call: TRBV28
cdr3_aa: CASSSRQRIEAFF

j_call: TRBJ2-1
v_call: TRBV29-1
cdr3_aa: CSAFESSGRAFNEQFF

j_call: TRBJ2-7
v_call: TRBV7-6
cdr3_aa: CASSLRPEGRSEQYF

j_call: TRBJ2-1
v_call: TRBV7-2
cdr3_aa: CASSYLAGGQNEQFF

j_call: TRBJ2-7
v_call: TRBV20-1
cdr3_aa: CSASRDSSSYEQYF

j_call: TRBJ1-1
v_call: TRBV18
cdr3_aa: CASSLDRPPEAFF

j_call: TRBJ2-7
v_call: TRBV4-1
cdr3_aa: CASSRDTTTTYEQYF

j_call: TRBJ1-1
v_call: TRBV19
cdr3_aa: CASSSTTANTEAFF

j_call: TRBJ2-7
v_call: TRBV2
cdr3_aa: CASSPGHATYEQYF

j_call: TRBJ1-2
v_call: TRBV7-2
cdr3_aa: CASSLKLGGSAQGYTF

j_call: TRBJ1-1
v_call: TRBV27
cdr3_aa: CASSLLGQGRKAFF

j_call: TRBJ1-3
v_call: TRBV5-4
cdr3_aa: CASSRGTASSGNTIYF

j_call: TRBJ2-7
v_call: TRBV28
cdr3_aa: CASSYRGSGTSGSAQYF

j_call: TRBJ2-5
v_call: TRBV28
cdr3_aa: CASSLGETDWKEETQYF

j_call: TRBJ1-2
v_call: TRBV19
cdr3_aa: CASNDWSHPTGGHYGYTF

j_call: TRBJ1-2
v_call: TRBV5-5
cdr3_aa: CASSLGGTGTLGGYTF

j_call: TRBJ2-7
v_call: TRBV4-2
cdr3_aa: CASSRGLALSYEQYF

j_call: TRBJ2-2
v_call: TRBV28
cdr3_aa: CASKRTGVTGELFF

j_call: TRBJ2-1
v_call: TRBV7-2
cdr3_aa: CASSLAVTNEQFF

j_call: TRBJ1-2
v_call: TRBV9
cdr3_aa: CASSGEQGAAQYTNYGYTF

j_call: TRBJ2-7
v_call: TRBV12-1
cdr3_aa: CAPNGTELYEQYF

j_call: TRBJ2-7
v_call: TRBV20-1
cdr3_aa: CSASMTPSGATILDEQYF

j_call: TRBJ2-5
v_call: TRBV5-6
cdr3_aa: CASSRTGSIHISETQYF

j_call: TRBJ2-5
v_call: TRBV14
cdr3_aa: CASSQEAQGLSETQYF

j_call: TRBJ2-1
v_call: TRBV4-2
cdr3_aa: CASSQDPTSGPNEQFF

j_call: TRBJ1-1
v_call: TRBV30
cdr3_aa: CAWTGGSNTEAFF

j_call: TRBJ1-1
v_call: TRBV6-1
cdr3_aa: CASSELGRQFYSMDTEAFF

j_call: TRBJ1-3
v_call: TRBV28
cdr3_aa: CASSLDETGNTIYF

j_call: TRBJ2-7
v_call: TRBV28
cdr3_aa: CASDSGTASYEQYF